The source of this T cell receptor (beta chain) is a study of molecular identifiers for immune sequencing clone quantification. Regarding the study as a whole: Roughly 940,000 naive cells reportedly did not prevent detection of spiked Jurkat TCR RNA from one cell. Effector cells had over 99% of their molecules in clones above 20 RNA copies, while naive cells had under 1%.

V was shortened by 2 bases and J by 8 bases, with 4 bases between the two germline ends. Germline lookup yields CDR1 WSHSY and CDR2 SAAADI. This CDR3 contains 11 residues. One entry per CDR3 protein, called by TCRdb with MiXCR from the PCR reads. Here the sample spans more than 60,000 distinct CDR3 sequences, 17% being singletons. About this clonotype itself: Its specificity is not known. One base away lies a much larger clone, so this may be a sequencing read error.

This sequence was found in a human donor in good health. Some libraries in this study had Jurkat cell RNA spiked in. The sample comprised naive CD8+ T cells from blood, with Jurkat cell RNA spiked in. As for subset: FACS-sorted CD8+CD4-CCR7+CD45RA+ naive T cells. V and J are TRBV10-2 and TRBJ2-1, with D unclear. CDR3: CASSETDEQFF. DNA of the CDR3: TGCGCCAGCAGTGAGACAGATGAGCAGTTCTTC.